This T cell receptor (beta chain) was recovered during a study of cytomegalovirus exposure and HLA in healthy donors. The germline CDR1 and CDR2 sequences are LNHDA and SQIVND (reference sequence). This CDR3 spans 15 amino acids. Trimming at V came to 8 bases and at J to 5 bases, leaving 9 bases not matched to a gene. PCR primers comprised 60 Vbeta and 13 Jbeta primers. Clones were read by immunoSEQ multiplex PCR, and TCRdb kept only the in-frame ones, dropping some. The sample consists of over 150,000 clones, around 69% of them appearing once. This clonotype originated in a man aged 60 to 69 in good health and CMV-seronegative. The rearrangement links TRBV19 to TRBJ2-2, with 9 positions matching TRBD2. The sample comprised PBMCs. Here the CDR3 reads CASSPGLAYTGELFF. In DNA, the CDR3 is TGTGCCAGTTCGCCTGGACTAGCGTATACCGGGGAGCTGTTTTTT.